These 14 T cell receptor beta chains were sequenced from one sample in a study of beta chain features in type 1 diabetes. The study, taken as a whole, reports: The study found moderately but significantly shorter TCRB CDR3s in all four CD4+ subsets of Type 1 diabetes patients.

Every isolated RNA sample was fully reverse transcribed, so sequencing captured expressed TCRB transcripts. The repertoire was sequenced with immunoSEQ multiplex PCR; TCRdb's copy has only in-frame clones and lacks some. The sample carries tens of thousands of clones, about 48% recorded once. The antigens for these receptors are not known. The sample was central memory CD4+ T cells from blood. These receptors originate from a young man with type 1 diabetes.

The CDR3 bases are TGTGCCAGCAGCCGGGACAGGGCCCGTTACAATGAGCAGTTCTTC. Encoded protein: CASSRDRARYNEQFF. This chain links TRBV6-1 with TRBJ2-1; 9 bases line up with TRBD1. The CDR3 is 15 residues long. Trimming took 6 bases from V and 4 from J; bases not matched to a gene: 7. Germline V CDR1 and CDR2: MNHNS, SASEGT.

In its sample, this clone was seen a few times. The V and J genes are TRBV4-1 and TRBJ1-2; D remains ambiguous. V shed 0 bases and J shed 4 bases, with 15 bases lying between them. CDR3 size: 16 residues. Germline V gene lookup returns CDR1 MGHRA and CDR2 YSYEKL. CDR3 sequence reads: CASSQDVNREGYGYTF. The DNA for the CDR3 is TGCGCCAGCAGCCAAGATGTTAACAGAGAGGGCTATGGCTACACCTTC.

V is TRBV2 and J is TRBJ2-2, with TRBD1 identical over 11 bases. Germline CDR1 SNHLY, CDR2 FYNNEI. This CDR3 is built from 16 residues. Trimming at V came to 7 bases and at J to 7 bases, leaving 11 bases not matched to a gene. CDR3 region: CASTSKPGQGGGELFF. In nucleotides, the CDR3 is TGTGCCAGCACTTCTAAGCCGGGACAGGGGGGCGGGGAGCTGTTTTTT.

CDR3 DNA: TGCGCCAGCAGTGGGGCAGGGGACACTGAAGCTTTCTTT. Translated, it gives CASSGAGDTEAFF. This chain uses TRBV10-2 with TRBJ1-1, with a tentative D call TRBD1 (6 bases). Germline loops: CDR1 WSHSY, CDR2 SAAADI. The V and J ends lost 4 bases and 3 bases respectively, with 9 bases between them. The CDR3 runs to 13 residues.

The chain links TRBV27 to TRBJ2-7, with D unresolved. The CDR3 extends over 14 amino acids. The V gene's germline CDR1 is MNHEY and CDR2 SMNVEV (reference sequence). Deletions cut 6 bases from V and 0 bases from J, with 12 bases between. CDR3 region: CASSPTHSSYEQYF. CDR3 DNA sequence: TGTGCCAGCAGCCCGACTCATAGCTCCTACGAGCAGTACTTC.

This clone was recorded a few times. The chain combines TRBV19 with TRBJ2-3, with 9 bases lining up with TRBD1. With 5 bases clipped from V and 7 bases from J, the junction kept 7 bases outside the gene matches. This CDR3 has 14 amino acids. In germline, CDR1 is LNHDA, CDR2 SQIVND (reference sequence). The DNA of the CDR3 is TGTGCCAGTAGTCCCCGGGACAGGGCATATACGCAGTATTTT. Translated: CASSPRDRAYTQYF.

This clone was seen a few times. The chain is built from TRBV27 and TRBJ2-1; TRBD2 matches at 11 bases. The germline V gene encodes CDR1 MNHEY and CDR2 SMNVEV (reference sequence). The CDR3 has 17 amino acids. With 4 bases clipped from V and 7 bases from J, the junction kept 12 bases outside the gene matches. This CDR3 is CASSSLPSGGLMNEQFF. The CDR3 nucleotides read TGTGCCAGCAGTTCCCTCCCTAGCGGGGGGCTGATGAATGAGCAGTTCTTC.

CDR3 nucleotides: TGTGCCAGTAGTTCCGGACAGTTTGATAGCAATCAGCCCCAGCATTTT. It is translated as CASSSGQFDSNQPQHF. The chain carries TRBV19 and TRBJ1-5, with a possible D match to TRBD1 (6 bases). The CDR3 runs to 16 residues. From germline, CDR1 is LNHDA and CDR2 SQIVND (reference sequence). V was clipped by 5 bases and J by 0 bases, with 14 bases between them.

The chain carries TRBV5-1 and TRBJ1-3; D is unclear. Germline V CDR1 and CDR2: SGHRS, YFSETQ. Trimming stripped 4 bases from V and 0 bases from J, with 14 bases between. The CDR3 is made up of 16 amino acids. The CDR3 sequence: CASSIEVGSSGNTIYF. In DNA form, the CDR3 reads TGCGCCAGCAGCATCGAGGTTGGAAGCTCTGGAAACACCATATATTTT.

This clone has only a few counts. Other DNA sequences in the same sample also yield this CDR3. This sequence joins TRBV6-1 and TRBJ1-5; D not certain. V lost 4 bases and J 0 bases, leaving 7 bases between the germline ends. The CDR3 consists of 14 residues. Germline V gene lookup returns CDR1 MNHNS and CDR2 SASEGT. Here the CDR3 reads CASSAGISNQPQHF. In DNA, the CDR3 is TGTGCCAGCAGTGCGGGGATTAGCAATCAGCCCCAGCATTTT.

The chain uses TRBV7-2 and TRBJ2-1; tentative D call: TRBD1 (5 bases). Germline V lookup: CDR1 SGHTA, CDR2 FQGNSA. Trimming left V 3 bases short and J 9 bases short, with 9 bases between. The CDR3 is made up of 12 amino acids. CDR3 protein: CASSFQDTEQFF. DNA for the CDR3: TGTGCCAGCAGCTTTCAGGACACTGAGCAGTTCTTC. The full variable domain, with the rest looked up from reference TRBV7-2 and TRBJ2-1, is GAGVSQSPSNKVTEKGKDVELRCDPISGHTALYWYRQSLGQGLEFLIYFQGNSAPDKSGLPSDRFSAERTGGSVSTLTIQRTQQEDSAVYLCASSFQDTEQFFGPGTRLTVL.

In DNA, the CDR3 is TGTGCCAGCAGCCAAGAGACCCACGAGGCTCGGCGCCCAGGGGACAATGAGCAGTTCTTC. This sequence encodes CASSQETHEARRPGDNEQFF. The chain recombines TRBV14 with TRBJ2-1; D is possibly TRBD1 (6 bases). Trimming shortened V by 0 bases and J by 5 bases, and 26 bases separated the two germline ends. The CDR3 has 20 amino acids. Germline values: CDR1 SGHDN, CDR2 FVKESK.

The V call is TRBV5-1, the J call TRBJ1-1; 8 nucleotides match TRBD1. V was pared by 2 bases and J by 5 bases, with 5 bases of the junction left unmatched. The CDR3 consists of 14 residues. CDR1 and CDR2 (germline): SGHRS, YFSETQ. The CDR3 DNA reads TGCGCCAGCAGCTTTCTGGACAGGGAGACTGAAGCTTTCTTT. This gives the protein CASSFLDRETEAFF.

This clone was detected a few times. J is TRBJ1-2 and V is TRBV19; 8 positions agree with TRBD1. The V segment lost 4 bases and the J segment 4 bases; nucleotides outside the gene matches: 11. This CDR3 is 16 amino acids long. The V gene's germline CDR1 is LNHDA and CDR2 SQIVND (reference sequence). The CDR3 region has the DNA TGTGCCAGTAGTAGATACGGACAGGGAAATTCCTATGGCTACACCTTC. This translates into CASSRYGQGNSYGYTF.